In its sample, the clone carrying this T cell receptor beta chain was seen a few times. Its antigen is as yet unknown. Cells sorted by CD45RO/CCR7/CD25/CD127/CD95/CD27 comprised CD4+ naive, central memory, regulatory and stem cell-like memory cells. Expressed TCRB transcripts were sequenced after all isolated RNA was converted to cDNA. Using immunoSEQ multiplex PCR, the repertoire was profiled, and TCRdb retains in-frame clones only, with some absent. The data show approximately 250,000 clones, roughly 24% seen once. The germline CDR1 and CDR2 sequences are MDHEN and SYDVKM. This CDR3 is built from 11 residues. V was pared by 7 bases and J by 7 bases, with 10 bases between. The sample belongs to a study of beta chain features in type 1 diabetes. Study overall: Patients did not differ from healthy donors in age, gender or cell yield. All of the samples together had more than 95 million sorted cells examined.

Study-wide findings and caveats: Insertion counts at VDJ junctions were lower in type 1 diabetes patients, who also showed more deletions there. When Type 1 diabetes patients were examined, their TCRB CDR3s proved moderately but significantly shorter in all four CD4+ subsets.

The origin of this receptor is a woman aged 25 to 39 with type 1 diabetes. The sequencing input was naive CD4+ T cells from blood. The chain links TRBV28 to TRBJ1-2; D is possibly TRBD1 (6 bases). CDR3 residues: CASTGARGYTF. As DNA, the CDR3 is TGTGCCAGCACAGGGGCTCGTGGCTACACCTTC.